The clone carrying this T cell receptor (beta chain) was recorded at least ten times. The antigen is not known. This sample was included in a study of T cells in Graves' hyperthyroidism and ophthalmopathy. TCR beta CDR3 region amplification was performed from RNA transcripts. First-round RT-PCR with HTBI primers amplified the TCR CDR3 region. TCRdb itself ran the multiplex PCR reads through MiXCR, one entry per CDR3 protein. This table holds around 340,000 distinct CDR3 sequences, about 15% found once. Study-wide findings and caveats: The model identified upcoming ophthalmopathy a median approximately six months ahead of onset.

This receptor was taken from a woman in her twenties or thirties with Graves' hyperthyroidism. The sequenced material came from blood.

The CDR3 DNA follows: TGCAGTGCTAAACGGGTTAGCGGGTACTACGAGCAGTACTTC. Translation: CSAKRVSGYYEQYF. V usage is TRBV20-1 and J usage is TRBJ2-7; 7 bases are a match to TRBD2. This CDR3 comprises 14 residues. Germline values: CDR1 DFQATT, CDR2 SNEGSKA (reference sequence). With V trimmed by 4 bases and J by 3 bases, 9 bases remained unmatched.